What follows are 13 T cell receptor beta chains derived from one specimen sequenced in a study of shared clonotypes between healthy human individuals. The assay was immunoSEQ multiplex PCR, and TCRdb's table has in-frame clones only and misses some. In the table there are more than 2,000,000 clones, 90% to 95% of which are singletons. Sequencing used naive CD4+ T cells sorted from blood. As to subset: CD45RA+ positively selected. The source of these receptors is a man in his late teens or twenties in good health.

This chain links TRBV29-1 with TRBJ2-2; 15 bases map to TRBD2. Germline V CDR1 and CDR2: SQVTM, ANQGSEA. The CDR3 is 14 amino acids. Trimming removed 7 bases from V and 5 bases from J; junction bases left unmatched: 2. The chain's CDR3 is CSAGTSGRTGELFF. The CDR3 bases are TGCAGCGCCGGGACTAGCGGGAGGACCGGGGAGCTGTTTTTT.

The chain combines TRBV6-1 with TRBJ2-1; possible D gene TRBD1, 5 bases. From germline, CDR1 is MNHNS and CDR2 SASEGT. The CDR3 runs to 11 residues. V lost 2 bases and J lost 15, with 11 bases in between. The CDR3 loop reads CASSELGRGFF. DNA for the CDR3: TGTGCCAGCAGTGAATTGGGTAGGGGGTTCTTC.

The genes are TRBV7-8 and TRBJ2-5, with D possibly matching TRBD1 (6 bases). The DNA end is more similar to TRBJ2-7, so the J call may be wrong. CDR1 SGHVS and CDR2 FQNEAQ come from the germline V gene. CDR3 length equals 15 residues. The CDR3 sequence: CASSSVQGTSYEQYF. In DNA, the CDR3 is TGTGCCAGCAGCTCCGTACAGGGAACCTCCTACGAGCAGTACTTC.

The rearrangement links TRBV6-6 to TRBJ1-5; maybe TRBD1 (6 bases). Trimming cost V 6 bases and J 5 bases, with 8 bases left between them. The CDR3 has 12 amino acids. The V gene's germline CDR1 is MNHNY and CDR2 SVGAGI (reference sequence). The CDR3: CASRHRDQPQHF. In nucleotides, the CDR3 is TGTGCCAGCAGACACAGGGATCAGCCCCAGCATTTT.

The gene calls are TRBV10-1 and TRBJ1-5; D unclear. The CDR3 runs 13 residues. CDR1 and CDR2 (germline): WNHNN, SYGVQD (reference sequence). Trimming pared 2 bases from V and 6 bases from J, leaving 8 bases between. This chain's CDR3 is CASSEQVGQPQHF. Written as DNA, the CDR3 is TGCGCCAGCAGTGAGCAGGTGGGTCAGCCCCAGCATTTT.

The chain is built from TRBV4-1 and TRBJ1-2; perhaps TRBD1 as D (5 bases). V lost 3 bases and J 3 bases, leaving 17 bases between the germline ends. This CDR3 is 16 amino acids long. CDR1 and CDR2 (germline): MGHRA, YSYEKL. Here the CDR3 reads CASSHAFGGVYYGYTF. The DNA for the CDR3 is TGCGCCAGCAGCCACGCCTTCGGGGGAGTTTACTATGGCTACACCTTC.

This chain's CDR3 is CASSRLPTATNEKLFF. The CDR3 bases are TGTGCCAGCAGCCGCTTACCCACTGCAACTAATGAAAAACTGTTTTTT. The chain recombines TRBV5-6 with TRBJ1-4; D remains ambiguous. This CDR3 is built from 16 residues. Trimming shortened V by 4 bases and J by 0 bases, and 13 bases separated the two germline ends. Germline V gives CDR1 SGHDT, CDR2 YYEEEE.

V is TRBV6-5 and J is TRBJ2-7; 7 positions agree with TRBD2. The germline V gene has CDR1 MNHEY and CDR2 SVGAGI. The CDR3 consists of 15 residues. Trimming at V came to 6 bases and at J to 2 bases, leaving 10 bases not matched to a gene. The CDR3 region has the DNA TGTGCCAGCAGGATCGGGCGGGAGTTCACCTACGAGCAGTACTTC. Its translation: CASRIGREFTYEQYF.

V gene TRBV19 combines with J gene TRBJ2-3, with TRBD2 matching over 7 bases. The CDR3 covers 17 residues. Germline trimming cut 1 base from V and 3 bases from J; bases unmatched to any gene: 10. The germline CDR1 and CDR2 sequences are LNHDA and SQIVND (reference sequence). The CDR3, as DNA: TGTGCCAGTAGTATAGGCTATCCTAGCGGACGAACAGATACGCAGTATTTT. Its protein is CASSIGYPSGRTDTQYF. Based on the CDR3 plus reference TRBV19 and TRBJ2-3, the full variable domain is DGGITQSPKYLFRKEGQNVTLSCEQNLNHDAMYWYRQDPGQGLRLIYYSQIVNDFQKGDIAEGYSVSREKKESFPLTVTSAQKNPTAFYLCASSIGYPSGRTDTQYFGPGTRLTVL.

The DNA of the CDR3 is TGTGCCAGCAGCGTAGCTTATGATGAGCAGTTCTTC. Its translation: CASSVAYDEQFF. The gene calls are TRBV9 and TRBJ2-1; D is uncertain. The CDR3 covers 12 residues. CDR1 and CDR2 from the germline V gene are SGDLS and YYNGEE. V gave up 0 bases and J gave up 8 bases, with 6 bases separating them.

Points on this clone: The same CDR3 arises from other DNA sequences in this sample as well. J is TRBJ1-1 and V is TRBV14; the D gene is possibly TRBD1 (5 bases). The germline CDR1 and CDR2 sequences are SGHDN and FVKESK. V was trimmed by 4 bases and J by 1 base, leaving 7 bases between them. This CDR3 has 13 amino acids. CDR3 DNA: TGTGCCAGCAGCCGGGGACCGAACACTGAAGCTTTCTTT. It encodes CASSRGPNTEAFF.

The chain has TRBV30 and TRBJ1-2, with 7 bases matching TRBD1. This CDR3 contains 17 residues. From germline, CDR1 is GTSNPN and CDR2 SVGIG (reference sequence). Germline trimming cut 0 bases from V and 2 bases from J; bases unmatched to any gene: 12. CDR3 protein: CAWSVGARGPTNYGYTF. DNA for the CDR3: TGTGCCTGGAGTGTAGGTGCTAGGGGGCCAACCAACTATGGCTACACCTTC.

Remarks on this clone: A junction boundary mismatches the germline segment, possibly from a read error. The chain uses TRBV7-7 and TRBJ2-6; no definite D call. CDR1 is SSHAT and CDR2 is FNYEAQ in the germline V gene (reference sequence). The CDR3 has 13 amino acids. The CDR3 coding sequence is TGTGCTAGCAGCTCGTCTGGGGCCAACGTCCTGACTTTC. This translates into CASSSSGANVLTF.